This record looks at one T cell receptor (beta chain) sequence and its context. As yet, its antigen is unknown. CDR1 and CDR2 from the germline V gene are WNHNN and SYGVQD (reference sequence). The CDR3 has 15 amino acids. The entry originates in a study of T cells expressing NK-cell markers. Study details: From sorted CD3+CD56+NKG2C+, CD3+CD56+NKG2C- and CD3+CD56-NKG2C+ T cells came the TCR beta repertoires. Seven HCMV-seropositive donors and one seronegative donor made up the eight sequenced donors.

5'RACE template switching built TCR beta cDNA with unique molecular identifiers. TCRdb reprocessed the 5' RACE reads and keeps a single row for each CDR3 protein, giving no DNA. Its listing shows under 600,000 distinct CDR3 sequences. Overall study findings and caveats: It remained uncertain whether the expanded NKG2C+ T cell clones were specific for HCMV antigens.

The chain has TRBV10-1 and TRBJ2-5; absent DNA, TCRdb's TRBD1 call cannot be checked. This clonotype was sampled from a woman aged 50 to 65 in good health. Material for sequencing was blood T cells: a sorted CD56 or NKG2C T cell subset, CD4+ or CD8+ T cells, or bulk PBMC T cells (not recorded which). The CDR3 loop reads CASSESGPGQETQYF.